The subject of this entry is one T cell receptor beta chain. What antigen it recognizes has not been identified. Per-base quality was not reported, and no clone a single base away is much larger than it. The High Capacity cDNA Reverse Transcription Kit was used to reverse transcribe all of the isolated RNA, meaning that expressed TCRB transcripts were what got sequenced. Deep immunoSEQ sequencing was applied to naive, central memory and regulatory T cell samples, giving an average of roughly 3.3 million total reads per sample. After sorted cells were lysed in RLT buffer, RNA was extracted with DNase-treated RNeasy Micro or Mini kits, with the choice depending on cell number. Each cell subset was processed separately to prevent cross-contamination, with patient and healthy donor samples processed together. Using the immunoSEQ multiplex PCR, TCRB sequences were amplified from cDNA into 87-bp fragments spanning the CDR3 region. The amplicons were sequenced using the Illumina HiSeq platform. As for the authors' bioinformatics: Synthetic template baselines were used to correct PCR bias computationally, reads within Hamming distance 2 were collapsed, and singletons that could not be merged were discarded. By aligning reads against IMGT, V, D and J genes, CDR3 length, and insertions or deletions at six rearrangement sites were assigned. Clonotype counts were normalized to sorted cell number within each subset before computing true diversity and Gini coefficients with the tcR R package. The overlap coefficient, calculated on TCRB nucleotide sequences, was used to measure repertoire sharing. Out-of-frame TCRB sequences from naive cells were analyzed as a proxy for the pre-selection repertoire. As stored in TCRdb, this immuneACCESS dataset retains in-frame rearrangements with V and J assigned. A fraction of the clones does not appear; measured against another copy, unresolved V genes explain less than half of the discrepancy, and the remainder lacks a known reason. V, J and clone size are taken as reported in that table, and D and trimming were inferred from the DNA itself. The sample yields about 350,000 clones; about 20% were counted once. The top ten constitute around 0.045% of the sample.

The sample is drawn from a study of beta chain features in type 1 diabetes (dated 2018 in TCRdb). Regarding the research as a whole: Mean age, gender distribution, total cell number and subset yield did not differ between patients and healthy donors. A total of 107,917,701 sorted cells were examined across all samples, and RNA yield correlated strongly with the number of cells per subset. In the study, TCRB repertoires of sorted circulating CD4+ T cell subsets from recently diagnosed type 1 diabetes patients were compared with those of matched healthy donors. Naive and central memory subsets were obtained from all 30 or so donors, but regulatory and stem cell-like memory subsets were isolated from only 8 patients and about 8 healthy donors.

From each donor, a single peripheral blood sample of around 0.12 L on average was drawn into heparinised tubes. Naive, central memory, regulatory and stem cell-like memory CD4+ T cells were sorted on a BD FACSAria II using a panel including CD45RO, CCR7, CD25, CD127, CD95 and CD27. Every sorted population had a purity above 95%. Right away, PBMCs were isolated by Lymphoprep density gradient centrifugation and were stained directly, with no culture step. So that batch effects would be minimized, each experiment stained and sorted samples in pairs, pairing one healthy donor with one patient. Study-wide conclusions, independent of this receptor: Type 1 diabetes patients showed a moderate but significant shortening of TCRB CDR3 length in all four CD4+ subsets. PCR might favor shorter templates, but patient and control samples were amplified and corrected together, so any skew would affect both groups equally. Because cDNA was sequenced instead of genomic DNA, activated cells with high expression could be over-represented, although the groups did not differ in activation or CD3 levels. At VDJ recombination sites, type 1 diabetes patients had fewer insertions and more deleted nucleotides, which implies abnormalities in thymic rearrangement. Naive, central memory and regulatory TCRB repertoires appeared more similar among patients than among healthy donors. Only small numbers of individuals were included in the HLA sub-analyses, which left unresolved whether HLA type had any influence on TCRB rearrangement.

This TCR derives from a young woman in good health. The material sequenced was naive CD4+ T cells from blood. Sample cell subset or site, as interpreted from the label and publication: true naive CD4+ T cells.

The CDR3 is CASSEQGVEEKLFF. Here is the DNA: TGTGCCAGCAGCGAACAGGGGGTTGAGGAAAAACTGTTTTTT. This receptor chain uses TRBV2 and TRBJ1-4, and TRBD1 aligns with 8 junction nucleotides. The CDR3 covers 14 residues, taking in both the cysteine and the phenylalanine. Only the CDR3 DNA stays, 42 bases, in frame from base 1. In the germline V gene, CDR1 corresponds to SNHLY and CDR2 to FYNNEI. At the junction V is shortened by 6 bases and J by 8 bases; bases outside the gene matches: 8.